What follows describes a single TCR beta chain. Its antigen is not identified. These data originate in a study of T cell responses to AZD1222 COVID-19 vaccine. Study outcomes and limitations: Targets within unmutated variant regions were reportedly found for nearly half of spike-specific TCRs.

Produced via immunoSEQ multiplex PCR; TCRdb's table is partial and in-frame only. Of 130,000 to 150,000 clones listed, over 75% are singletons. The CDR3 length is 14 residues. Losses at the gene ends were 4 bases for V and 9 bases for J; bases not matched to a gene: 7. The germline CDR1 and CDR2 sequences are LGHDT and YNNKEL (reference sequence). The material was peripheral blood, obtained 28 days after the second dose of the MenACWY control vaccine. This TCR derives from an adult who received the MenACWY meningococcal vaccine as a control. The V and J genes are TRBV3-1 (or the pseudogene TRBV3-2) and TRBJ2-5, with 11 nucleotides matching TRBD2. CDR3 nucleotide sequence: TGTGCCAGCAGCCCGGGACTAGCGGTACGGTCCCAGTACTTC. Its protein is CASSPGLAVRSQYF.